This entry lists 5 T cell receptor beta chains sequenced from one sample in a study of blood T cells in healthy people across ages. A second PCR, run for about 7 to 12 cycles, used a sample-barcoded 5' primer plus a J-beta primer mix. Each CDR3 protein gets one entry after TCRdb re-called the 5' RACE reads with MiXCR. The repertoire includes about 1.1 million distinct CDR3 sequences, 35% to 40% of them detected once, and less than 15% sits in the top ten. The material sequenced was blood. These receptor sequences come from a man younger than 30 in good health.

The chain is built from TRBV4-2 and TRBJ2-3, with a weak D call TRBD1 (6 bases). Germline CDR1 and CDR2: LGHNA and YNFKEQ. This CDR3 region has 15 residues. Trimming pared 2 bases from V and 2 bases from J, leaving 11 bases between. The CDR3 nucleotides are TGTGCCAGCAGCCAATCGGGACACCACACAGATACGCAGTATTTT. Protein product: CASSQSGHHTDTQYF.

V usage is TRBV6-2 or TRBV6-3 and J usage is TRBJ1-5; D remains ambiguous. The CDR3 is made up of 15 amino acids. V dropped 5 bases and J dropped 6 bases, with 17 bases sitting between them. Germline V lookup: CDR1 MNHEY, CDR2 SVGEGT. CDR3 DNA: TGTGCCAGCAGTCTCATTTCTGCGACAAGTCAGCCCCAGCATTTT. Residues: CASSLISATSQPQHF.

The J gene is TRBJ1-2, the V gene TRBV10-2; D is unresolved. Germline V gene sequence: CDR1 WSHSY, CDR2 SAAADI. The CDR3 extends over 14 amino acids. The V end lost 2 bases, the J end lost 0 bases, and 7 bases lay between the germline ends. DNA of the CDR3: TGCGCCAGCAGTGAGGAGGAAGCTAACTATGGCTACACCTTC. This sequence encodes CASSEEEANYGYTF.

The rearrangement uses TRBV7-6 and TRBJ1-2, with a weak D call TRBD1 (5 bases). V lost 4 bases and J lost 4, with 10 bases in between. Germline assignment: CDR1 SGHVS and CDR2 FNYEAQ. The CDR3 has 13 amino acids. The CDR3 bases are TGTGCCAGCAGCTCGACAGACCTCTATGGCTACACCTTC. The encoded protein is CASSSTDLYGYTF.

The chain employs TRBV3-1 and TRBJ1-1, with D uncertain. V shed 2 bases and J shed 0 bases, with 10 bases lying between them. The CDR3 contains 15 residues. In germline, CDR1 is LGHDT, CDR2 YNNKEL (reference sequence). The DNA for the CDR3 is TGTGCCAGCAGCCAAAAGTCTCTAATGAACACTGAAGCTTTCTTT. Protein product: CASSQKSLMNTEAFF.